A selection of T cell receptor beta chains follows, all from one sample in a study of beta chain features in type 1 diabetes. The method was immunoSEQ multiplex PCR; TCRdb's version includes in-frame clones alone and lacks a portion of them. This sample has over 500,000 clones, with 15% to 17% found just once. The sequencing sample was made of naive CD4+ T cells from blood. These receptors came from a man between 18 and 35 years old in good health. The CDR3 runs from the conserved cysteine through the conserved F or W. The D gene is left open where the match is weak. Clone size is given for some rows only: seen once, a few or many times, or a class if the clone is expanded.

j_call: TRBJ1-1; clone_size: few; v_call: TRBV11-2; d_call: TRBD1; cdr3_aa: CASSPRGRNTEAFF; cdr3_nt: TGTGCCAGCAGCCCAAGGGGGCGAAACACTGAAGCTTTCTTT
j_call: TRBJ2-7; clone_size: few; v_call: TRBV10-3; d_call: .; cdr3_aa: CAISESGEASEQYF; cdr3_nt: TGTGCCATCAGTGAGTCCGGGGAAGCGAGTGAGCAGTACTTC
j_call: TRBJ2-3; clone_size: few; v_call: TRBV27; d_call: .; cdr3_aa: CASSSRLRTDTQYF; cdr3_nt: TGTGCCAGCAGTTCCCGCCTCCGCACAGATACGCAGTATTTT
j_call: TRBJ2-5; clone_size: few; v_call: TRBV27; d_call: TRBD2; cdr3_aa: CASSLRTSEGTQYF; cdr3_nt: TGTGCCAGCAGTCTAAGGACTAGCGAGGGGACCCAGTACTTC
j_call: TRBJ1-3; clone_size: few; v_call: TRBV29-1; d_call: .; cdr3_aa: CSVVLQGLGNTIYF; cdr3_nt: TGCAGCGTCGTACTTCAGGGGTTGGGAAACACCATATATTTT
j_call: TRBJ2-5; clone_size: .; v_call: TRBV10-3; d_call: .; cdr3_aa: CAISPQDTFGTQYF; cdr3_nt: TGTGCCATCAGCCCCCAGGACACATTTGGGACCCAGTACTTC
j_call: TRBJ2-1; clone_size: few; v_call: TRBV7-2; d_call: .; cdr3_aa: CASSLGRDEQFF; cdr3_nt: TGTGCCAGCAGCTTAGGGCGGGACGAGCAGTTCTTC
j_call: TRBJ1-1; clone_size: .; v_call: TRBV6-5; d_call: TRBD1; cdr3_aa: CASWDRSTTEAFF; cdr3_nt: TGTGCCAGCTGGGACAGGTCAACGACTGAAGCTTTCTTT
j_call: TRBJ1-2; clone_size: few; v_call: TRBV6-1; d_call: .; cdr3_aa: CASSANPGTYGYTF; cdr3_nt: TGTGCCAGCAGTGCCAACCCGGGAACCTATGGCTACACCTTC
j_call: TRBJ1-2; clone_size: few; v_call: TRBV25-1; d_call: TRBD1; cdr3_aa: CASSPGQGGDGYTF; cdr3_nt: TGTGCCAGCAGCCCCGGACAGGGAGGGGATGGCTACACCTTC
j_call: TRBJ2-1; clone_size: .; v_call: TRBV9; d_call: .; cdr3_aa: CASSVRSGYYNEQFF; cdr3_nt: TGTGCCAGCAGCGTACGGAGCGGCTATTACAATGAGCAGTTCTTC
j_call: TRBJ1-2; clone_size: once; v_call: TRBV4-1; d_call: TRBD1; cdr3_aa: CASSSSRSGTGAPHNYGYTF; cdr3_nt: TGCGCCAGCAGCTCAAGTCGATCCGGGACAGGGGCGCCCCATAACTATGGCTACACCTTC
j_call: TRBJ1-1; clone_size: .; v_call: TRBV6-5; d_call: .; cdr3_aa: CASSYPWGDRTEAFF; cdr3_nt: TGTGCCAGCAGTTACCCGTGGGGGGATAGGACCGAAGCTTTCTTT
j_call: TRBJ2-3; clone_size: few; v_call: TRBV7-3; d_call: .; cdr3_aa: CASSLPGVTDTQYF; cdr3_nt: TGTGCCAGCAGCTTACCGGGAGTTACAGATACGCAGTATTTT
j_call: TRBJ1-4; clone_size: few; v_call: TRBV28; d_call: .; cdr3_aa: CASRFGTRGEKLFF; cdr3_nt: TGTGCCAGCAGATTCGGGACTAGGGGCGAAAAACTGTTTTTT
j_call: TRBJ1-5; clone_size: .; v_call: TRBV7-9; d_call: .; cdr3_aa: CASSLERDQPQHF; cdr3_nt: TGTGCCAGCAGCTTAGAACGGGACCAGCCCCAGCATTTT
j_call: TRBJ2-7; clone_size: .; v_call: TRBV5-1; d_call: .; cdr3_aa: CASSLEGGMPYEQYF; cdr3_nt: TGCGCCAGCAGCTTGGAAGGAGGGATGCCCTACGAGCAGTACTTC
j_call: TRBJ1-4; clone_size: .; v_call: TRBV5-1; d_call: .; cdr3_aa: CASSLGTYGGTNEKLFF; cdr3_nt: TGCGCCAGCAGCTTGGGGACCTACGGAGGGACTAATGAAAAACTGTTTTTT
j_call: TRBJ2-3; clone_size: .; v_call: TRBV9; d_call: .; cdr3_aa: CASSVASTGGTDTQYF; cdr3_nt: TGTGCCAGCAGCGTAGCTTCGACAGGTGGCACAGATACGCAGTATTTT
j_call: TRBJ1-2; clone_size: few; v_call: TRBV7-9; d_call: TRBD1; cdr3_aa: CASSWTGSGGYTF; cdr3_nt: TGTGCCAGCAGCTGGACAGGATCCGGAGGCTACACCTTC
j_call: TRBJ2-3; clone_size: few; v_call: TRBV28; d_call: .; cdr3_aa: CASLAQGRDTQYF; cdr3_nt: TGTGCCAGCCTAGCACAGGGTAGGGATACGCAGTATTTT
j_call: TRBJ2-5; clone_size: .; v_call: TRBV7-2; d_call: TRBD1; cdr3_aa: CASSGSWGATGADQETQYF; cdr3_nt: TGTGCCAGCAGCGGGTCTTGGGGGGCGACAGGGGCCGACCAAGAGACCCAGTACTTC
j_call: TRBJ2-5; clone_size: .; v_call: TRBV29-1; d_call: TRBD2; cdr3_aa: CSGLAGGETQYF; cdr3_nt: TGCAGCGGGCTAGCGGGAGGAGAGACCCAGTACTTC
j_call: TRBJ2-7; clone_size: .; v_call: TRBV2; d_call: .; cdr3_aa: CASSPTPRRQLSEQYF; cdr3_nt: TGTGCCAGCAGTCCAACGCCCCGGCGCCAGCTAAGCGAGCAGTACTTC
j_call: TRBJ2-5; clone_size: .; v_call: TRBV4-1; d_call: .; cdr3_aa: CASSQELRGTGTQYF; cdr3_nt: TGCGCCAGCAGCCAAGAGCTCCGGGGCACGGGGACCCAGTACTTC
j_call: TRBJ2-1; clone_size: .; v_call: TRBV5-1; d_call: TRBD2; cdr3_aa: CASSRASGRGQFF; cdr3_nt: TGCGCCTCTAGCAGGGCTAGCGGGAGAGGTCAGTTCTTC
j_call: TRBJ2-7; clone_size: few; v_call: TRBV4-2; d_call: TRBD2; cdr3_aa: CASSLSGGGPEQYF; cdr3_nt: TGTGCCAGCAGCCTGAGCGGGGGGGGCCCCGAGCAGTACTTC